This T cell receptor beta chain was found in a study of glioma-infiltrating T cells (dated by TCRdb to between 2015 and 2016). With respect to the entire study: Glioma tissue, non-neoplastic brain tissue and matched peripheral blood mononuclear cells were used as sources from which TCR alpha- and beta-chain repertoires were sequenced. To measure divergence between tissue and blood T-cell populations, each tissue-infiltrating repertoire was compared with the peripheral blood repertoire of the same patient. The paired cohort comprised three low-grade glioma patients, about 8 primary glioblastoma patients and three non-glioma patients contributing non-neoplastic brain tissue. On the study overall, not on this receptor specifically: Very few CDR3 sequences were shared between tissue and blood, attributed to high CDR3 diversity and limited sampling. Group comparisons were based on small numbers of patients: three non-neoplastic, three low-grade glioma and seven to nine glioblastoma patients. VJ-independent divergence between tissue and blood was below expectation in non-neoplastic patients but above expectation in all gliomas, especially low-grade gliomas.

The iRepertoire nested amplicon-rescue multiplex PCR (arm-PCR) platform was used to amplify TCR alpha and beta CDR3 regions from RNA. The input for one-step reverse transcription and amplification was about 85-450 ng of tissue mRNA or PBMC total RNA. After bead purification, a secondary multiplex PCR added Illumina adapters, and libraries were gel-purified between 200 and 400 bp. Internal 6-nucleotide barcodes were carried by the libraries and were used for demultiplexing. Sequencing of the libraries was done on an Illumina MiSeq using 2x220 or 2x250 nucleotide paired-end reads. The original methods were these. FLASH 1.2.11 was used to merge paired reads, and BWA-MEM then aligned the reads to the GRCh37 human genome before TRA and TRB reads were extracted. An IMGT-derived reference of cassette sequences and CDR3 motifs, with pseudogenes included, was used for V and J assignment. Three-frame translation of reads was performed, and productive CDR3s were defined as those with a C...FGXG motif and no stop codons. Unique combinations of V-J cassette pair and CDR3 amino acid sequence were defined as clonotypes. Reads were filtered by Hamming distance, with the threshold set by the sequence error rate of each sample in mapped regions. TCRdb's own reprocessing of the public reads used fastp at Q25 and MiXCR and kept productive beta chains. CDR3 protein sequences are deduplicated, and each keeps its most common genes and DNA. Here the V and J calls rest on TCRdb's processing, not on the authors' analysis. Here the sample has 150,000 to 200,000 distinct CDR3 sequences; 43% occur a single time. The leading ten clones occupy roughly 5.2% of the sample.

As regards this clonotype: The target of this receptor is not known. A much larger clonotype is one base distant, so this may be a read error.

Reading from cysteine to phenylalanine, the CDR3 counts 16 amino acids. The sequence is cut down to CDR3 DNA, 48 bases in frame from base 1. The germline ends are 19 bases apart after V is trimmed by 3 bases and J by 3 bases. CDR1 DFQATT and CDR2 SNEGSKA were looked up in the germline V gene (reference sequence). Sequenced: glioma tissue, nonneoplastic brain tissue, or PBMCs (not recorded which). The sequence derives from a human donor with low-grade glioma or glioblastoma, undergoing nonglioma brain surgery, or in good health (not recorded which). Recombination joined TRBV20-1 with TRBJ2-3; the D gene is perhaps TRBD1 or TRBD2, each of them matching over 6 bases. The CDR3 reads as follows: CSASLTRGGRTDTQYF. The DNA sequence follows: TGCAGTGCTAGTTTAACGAGAGGGGGGAGAACAGATACGCAGTATTTT.